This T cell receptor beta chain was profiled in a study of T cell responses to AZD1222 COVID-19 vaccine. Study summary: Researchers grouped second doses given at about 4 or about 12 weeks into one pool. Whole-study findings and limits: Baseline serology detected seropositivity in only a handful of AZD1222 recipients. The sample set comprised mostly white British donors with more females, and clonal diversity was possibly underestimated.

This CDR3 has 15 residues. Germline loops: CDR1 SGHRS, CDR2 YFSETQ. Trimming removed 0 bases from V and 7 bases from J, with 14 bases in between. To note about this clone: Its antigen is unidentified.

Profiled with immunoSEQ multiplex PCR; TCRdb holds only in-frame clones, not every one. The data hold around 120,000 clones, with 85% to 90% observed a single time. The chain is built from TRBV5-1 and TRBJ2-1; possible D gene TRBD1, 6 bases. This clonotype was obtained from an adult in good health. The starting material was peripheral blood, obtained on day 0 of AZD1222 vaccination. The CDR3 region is CASSLEGQGWNEQFF. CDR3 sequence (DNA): TGCGCCAGCAGCTTGGAAGGGCAGGGGTGGAATGAGCAGTTCTTC.